One sample yielded the 12 T cell receptor beta chains listed below, sequenced in a study of T-cell memory formation after mild COVID-19. One entry per CDR3 protein results from TCRdb running MiXCR on the 5' RACE reads. This table has 470,000 or so distinct CDR3 sequences, 20% appearing once. The source material was PBMCs or a T cell subset sorted from them (not recorded which). The receptors were sampled from an adult woman who had mild COVID-19 (a few samples of this study predate the infection). Cell type and time point are not known.

V is TRBV20-1 and J is TRBJ1-1; D not certain. The CDR3 has 14 residues. Trimming removed 0 bases at V and 4 bases at J, with 12 bases between. From germline, CDR1 is DFQATT and CDR2 SNEGSKA (reference sequence). CDR3 DNA sequence: TGCAGTGCTAGAGATTTAACGGGTGTCACTGAAGCTTTCTTT. Translating gives CSARDLTGVTEAFF.

The chain couples TRBV7-9 to TRBJ2-1; the D is unclear. Germline V gene sequence: CDR1 SEHNR, CDR2 FQNEAQ (reference sequence). The germline V and J ends were trimmed by 0 bases and 4 bases, with 10 bases remaining between them. The CDR3 has 15 residues. This chain's CDR3 is CASSLAKGRYNEQFF. CDR3 DNA sequence: TGTGCCAGCAGCTTAGCAAAAGGACGGTACAATGAGCAGTTCTTC.

This sequence joins TRBV3-1 and TRBJ1-6; D possibly corresponds to TRBD1 (6 bases). The CDR3 extends over 17 amino acids. The germline V and J ends were trimmed by 1 base and 10 bases, with 20 bases remaining between them. Germline loops: CDR1 LGHDT, CDR2 YNNKEL (reference sequence). The CDR3 is CASSQATSGARRSPLHF. DNA for the CDR3: TGTGCCAGCAGCCAAGCCACGTCGGGGGCGCGTCGGTCACCCCTCCACTTT.

There are a few counts of this clonotype. The chain employs TRBV4-2 and TRBJ2-3; maybe TRBD1 (5 bases). The CDR3 length is 17 residues. CDR1 and CDR2 from the germline V gene are LGHNA and YNFKEQ. The V end was cut by 0 bases, the J end by 0 bases, with 13 bases between. The CDR3 DNA reads TGTGCCAGCAGCCAAGATCAAAGGACACCGAGCACAGATACGCAGTATTTT. It specifies CASSQDQRTPSTDTQYF.

This clonotype showed up just a few times. This chain connects TRBV7-8 to TRBJ1-1; tentative D call: TRBD1 (5 bases). There are 16 residues in the CDR3. Germline V gene data show CDR1 as SGHVS and CDR2 as FQNEAQ. V lost 1 base and J lost 5, with 17 bases in between. The DNA for the CDR3 is TGTGCCAGCAGCTTAGGGGTCGGGCAGGGAGGTACTGAAGCTTTCTTT. Its protein product is CASSLGVGQGGTEAFF.

This clonotype was detected only a few times. The CDR3, as DNA: TGTGCCAGCAGCTCGGAATACTGGGGGGCCCCCACAGATACGCAGTATTTT. Protein sequence: CASSSEYWGAPTDTQYF. The chain recombines TRBV7-8 with TRBJ2-3, with D perhaps TRBD1 or TRBD2 (6 bases each). This CDR3 is built from 17 residues. Germline V gene lookup returns CDR1 SGHVS and CDR2 FQNEAQ. Trimming removed 4 bases at V and 2 bases at J, with 19 bases between.

This clonotype was counted many times. J is TRBJ1-4 and V is TRBV20-1, with D possibly TRBD1 on 5 matching bases. The germline V and J ends were trimmed by 6 bases and 3 bases, with 20 bases remaining between them. Germline V gene sequence: CDR1 DFQATT, CDR2 SNEGSKA (reference sequence). This CDR3 contains 16 residues. In nucleotides, the CDR3 is TGCAGTGCGCGATTGGGGCCGCTTGTGTCTAATGAAAAACTGTTTTTT. It codes for CSARLGPLVSNEKLFF.

The V gene is TRBV12-3 or TRBV12-4, the J gene TRBJ1-1; 7 nucleotides agree with TRBD1. There are 14 residues in the CDR3. With V trimmed by 5 bases and J by 3 bases, 6 bases remained unmatched. The CDR3 is CASSINTGDTEAFF. CDR3 sequence (DNA): TGTGCCAGCAGTATCAACACAGGGGACACTGAAGCTTTCTTT.

The rearrangement links TRBV7-6 to TRBJ1-5, with D tentatively TRBD1 (6 bases). V lost 0 bases and J lost 6, with 12 bases in between. The germline gives CDR1 SGHVS, CDR2 FNYEAQ. This CDR3 spans 15 amino acids. The CDR3, as DNA: TGTGCCAGCAGCTTAGCCTCGGGGGCGACTCAGCCCCAGCATTTT. Translated, it gives CASSLASGATQPQHF.

This clonotype has a handful of counts. The V call is TRBV21-1, the J call TRBJ2-7; the table's D call TRBD1 went unverified against the DNA. TRBV21-1 is a pseudogene. The CDR3 extends over 17 amino acids. CDR3 nucleotide sequence: TGTGCCAGCAGCTTCCGATGGGTCTCTCCCGGGTTCTACGAGCAGTACTTC. Translated: CASSFRWVSPGFYEQYF.

DNA of the CDR3: TGTGCCAGCAGTTACCCCGCTAGCGCGTTCACAGATACGCAGTATTTT. Translating gives CASSYPASAFTDTQYF. The chain has TRBV6-6 and TRBJ2-3; possibly TRBD2 for D (6 bases). This CDR3 contains 16 residues. Germline-derived CDR1 and CDR2 are MNHNY and SVGAGI (reference sequence). V was clipped by 2 bases and J by 2 bases, with 14 bases between them.

The chain uses TRBV3-1 and TRBJ1-2; D is undetermined. The CDR3 is 13 amino acids. CDR1 is LGHDT and CDR2 is YNNKEL in the germline V gene (reference sequence). The V end was cut by 0 bases, the J end by 4 bases, with 6 bases between. The CDR3 is CASSQEGIYGYTF. In DNA form, the CDR3 reads TGTGCCAGCAGCCAAGAGGGGATCTATGGCTACACCTTC.